The clone carrying this TCR beta chain was detected a few times. The data are from a study of molecular identifiers for immune sequencing clone quantification. Background on the study: Four portions were sequenced after RNA from around 20,000 or 99,000 naive CD8 cells was split five ways in replicates.

A single record per CDR3 protein comes from TCRdb applying MiXCR to the PCR reads. There are hundreds of thousands of distinct CDR3 sequences in the sample; less than 20% occur only once, and 0.85% lies in the top ten. The V gene end was trimmed by 3 bases and the J gene end by 2 bases; junction bases not matched to a gene: 5. The CDR3 loop spans 16 amino acids. Sequencing was carried out using naive CD8+ T cells from blood, with Jurkat cell RNA spiked in. Subset given: FACS-sorted CD8+CD4-CCR7+CD45RA+ naive T cells. This chain uses TRBV12-3 or TRBV12-4 with TRBJ2-1; 9 nucleotides agree with TRBD2. The TCR sequence derives from a human donor in good health. Some libraries in this study had Jurkat cell RNA spiked in. The CDR3 bases are TGTGCCAGCAGTTTGATGGGCGGGGGGGCCTACAATGAGCAGTTCTTC. The encoded protein is CASSLMGGGAYNEQFF.